The 32 T cell receptor beta chains in this list originate from one sample, sequenced in a study of human T cells and chemical hapten exposure. TCRdb itself ran the RACE reads through MiXCR, one entry per CDR3 protein. The sample holds 150,000 to 200,000 distinct CDR3 sequences, 20% to 25% seen once. As for time point: patch test 1, 2 weeks after DPC sensitization. Treatment given: therapeutic diphenylcyclopropenone sensitization with weekly scalp DPC. The sample consisted of whole blood, taken in connection with sensitization to the hapten diphenylcyclopropenone (DPC). These receptors were obtained from a woman aged 50 to 65 with alopecia areata. Some clones in this sample may be carry-over from other donors' samples.

V usage is TRBV29-1 and J usage is TRBJ1-4; unclear D gene. Germline CDR1 is SQVTM and CDR2 is ANQGSEA. The CDR3 has 13 amino acids. V was cut by 6 bases and J by 3 bases, with 11 bases left in between. The CDR3: CSVAVGANEKLFF. CDR3 in DNA: TGCAGCGTCGCCGTCGGGGCTAATGAAAAACTGTTTTTT.

This clonotype was observed a handful of times. The V call is TRBV6-6, the J call TRBJ1-1, with D uncertain. With 7 bases removed from V and 2 bases from J, the gap between germline ends came to 11 bases. Germline CDR1 reads MNHNY; CDR2 reads SVGAGI (reference sequence). The CDR3 has 13 amino acids. The DNA of the CDR3 is TGTGCCAGCAATCATCTACGCAACACTGAAGCTTTCTTT. Amino acids: CASNHLRNTEAFF.

This clonotype has only a few counts. This rearrangement joins TRBV20-1 to TRBJ1-2; tentatively, D is TRBD1 (5 bases). Germline V CDR1 and CDR2: DFQATT, SNEGSKA (reference sequence). The CDR3 loop spans 13 amino acids. The V and J ends lost 5 bases and 6 bases respectively, with 16 bases between them. CDR3 sequence reads: CSASRDGRDGYTF. DNA for the CDR3: TGCAGTGCTTCCAGGGACGGGCGGGATGGCTACACCTTC.

CDR3 sequence (DNA): TGCGCCAGCAGCTTGGGACAGACGGCTGAAGCTTTCTTT. It yields the protein CASSLGQTAEAFF. The chain recombines TRBV5-1 with TRBJ1-1; D might be TRBD1 (5 bases). Germline V gives CDR1 SGHRS, CDR2 YFSETQ. The CDR3 contains 13 residues. Trimming took off 0 bases at V and 6 bases at J, with 9 bases between the two ends.

The chain links TRBV2 to TRBJ2-1; 7 bases fit TRBD1. This CDR3 region has 13 residues. Per germline, CDR1 SNHLY and CDR2 FYNNEI. Trimming cost V 7 bases and J 4 bases; bases outside gene matches: 4. CDR3 amino acids: CASIRDRYNEQFF. The CDR3, as DNA: TGTGCCAGCATCCGGGACAGATACAATGAGCAGTTCTTC.

This clonotype was counted between two and nine times. The chain links TRBV11-2 to TRBJ2-1, with 10 bases fitting TRBD1. CDR1 and CDR2 from the germline V gene are SGHAT and FQNNGV. V lost 4 bases, J lost 2 bases, and 2 bases stayed unmatched. The CDR3 is made up of 15 amino acids. The CDR3 nucleotides read TGTGCCAGCAGCTCGACAGGGGGCCCCTACAATGAGCAGTTCTTC. Translating it yields CASSSTGGPYNEQFF.

This rearrangement joins TRBV2 to TRBJ1-5; D gene unclear. The CDR3 extends over 14 amino acids. Deletions cut 4 bases from V and 7 bases from J, with 14 bases between. Germline V gives CDR1 SNHLY, CDR2 FYNNEI. This CDR3 reads CASSGIGVGQPQHF. As DNA, the CDR3 is TGTGCCAGCAGTGGGATCGGGGTCGGACAGCCCCAGCATTTT.

This clonotype was seen more than once but under ten times. This sequence joins TRBV19 and TRBJ2-3; D unresolved. The germline CDR1 and CDR2 sequences are LNHDA and SQIVND (reference sequence). This CDR3 has 13 residues. V was clipped by 3 bases and J by 5 bases, with 9 bases between them. CDR3 in amino acids: CASSILGLDTQYF. Here the CDR3 DNA reads TGTGCCAGTAGTATCCTTGGGTTAGATACGCAGTATTTT.

In its sample, this clonotype was seen a few times. The rearrangement links TRBV6-6 to TRBJ2-2; 9 bases align to TRBD2. The CDR3 consists of 16 residues. Germline CDR1 MNHNY, CDR2 SVGAGI (reference sequence). V lost 0 bases, J lost 4 bases, and 3 bases stayed unmatched. CDR3 in DNA: TGTGCCAGCAGTTACTCGATACTAGCGGGCACCGGGGAGCTGTTTTTT. Translating it yields CASSYSILAGTGELFF.

V is TRBV20-1 and J is TRBJ1-2, with D tentatively TRBD1 (5 bases). Trimming cost V 0 bases and J 5 bases, with 16 bases left between them. Germline assignment: CDR1 DFQATT and CDR2 SNEGSKA (reference sequence). This CDR3 has 15 residues. The CDR3 bases are TGCAGTGCTAGAGATTCCCCGGGACGGGAATATGGCTACACCTTC. Encoded protein: CSARDSPGREYGYTF.

This rearrangement joins TRBV15 to TRBJ1-2; 7 nucleotides agree with TRBD1. The CDR3 runs to 17 residues. Per the germline V gene, CDR1 is LNHNV and CDR2 is YYDKDF (reference sequence). J gave up 7 bases and V 0 bases, and 14 bases lay outside the gene matches. The CDR3 DNA reads TGTGCCACCAGCAGAGAGTCGGCGAAGGGACAGCCTCTTGGCTACACCTTC. Translation gives CATSRESAKGQPLGYTF. The full variable domain, rest sourced from reference TRBV15 and TRBJ1-2, is DAMVIQNPRYQVTQFGKPVTLSCSQTLNHNVMYWYQQKSSQAPKLLFHYYDKDFNNEADTPDNFQSRRPNTSFCFLDIRSPGLGDTAMYLCATSRESAKGQPLGYTFGSGTRLTVV.

V and J are TRBV7-9 and TRBJ2-3; TRBD2 matches 13 bases. The trim removed 5 bases at V and 2 bases at J, leaving 4 bases unmatched. The CDR3 has 16 residues. CDR1 is SEHNR, CDR2 FQNEAQ, per germline (reference sequence). The chain's CDR3 is CASSRTSGRVTDTQYF. CDR3 in DNA: TGTGCCAGCAGCCGGACTAGCGGGAGAGTCACAGATACGCAGTATTTT.

This chain links TRBV2 with TRBJ2-3, with 7 bases identical to TRBD1. V lost 6 bases to trimming and J lost 3 bases; unmatched junction nucleotides: 15. The germline gives CDR1 SNHLY, CDR2 FYNNEI. The CDR3 runs 17 residues. CDR3 residues: CASRLRGLGQLTDTQYF. CDR3 DNA sequence: TGTGCCAGCAGGTTAAGGGGGCTTGGGCAGCTGACAGATACGCAGTATTTT.

V is TRBV7-9 and J is TRBJ1-1; D gene ambiguous. With 3 bases removed from V and 3 bases from J, the gap between germline ends came to 11 bases. Germline V gene sequence: CDR1 SEHNR, CDR2 FQNEAQ (reference sequence). This CDR3 is built from 14 residues. The CDR3 loop is CASSFIGGDTEAFF. CDR3 sequence (DNA): TGTGCCAGCAGCTTTATCGGTGGGGACACTGAAGCTTTCTTT.

The chain joins TRBV11-2 to TRBJ2-7; the D is unclear. Germline CDR1 reads SGHAT; CDR2 reads FQNNGV. CDR3 size: 12 residues. The V end was cut by 5 bases, the J end by 2 bases, with 7 bases between. The CDR3 loop is CASSGSTYEQYF. The DNA of the CDR3 is TGTGCCAGCAGCGGAAGCACCTACGAGCAGTACTTC.

This clonotype has a handful of counts. This chain connects TRBV6-1 to TRBJ1-1, with D tentatively TRBD1 (6 bases). The V gene's germline CDR1 is MNHNS and CDR2 SASEGT. The CDR3 totals 13 residues. Trimming took off 6 bases at V and 0 bases at J, with 8 bases between the two ends. CDR3 bases: TGTGCCAGCAGGTGGACAGTGAACACTGAAGCTTTCTTT. It yields the protein CASRWTVNTEAFF.

This clonotype was observed a handful of times. This chain joins TRBV5-4 and TRBJ1-1; D gene uncertain. Trimming removed 2 bases from V and 3 bases from J, with 11 bases in between. Germline V gene data show CDR1 as SGHNT and CDR2 as YYREEE (reference sequence). The CDR3 covers 14 residues. CDR3 region: CASSLGGRHTEAFF. The CDR3 coding sequence is TGTGCCAGCAGCTTAGGAGGACGCCACACTGAAGCTTTCTTT.

This chain uses TRBV27 with TRBJ1-5; D perhaps matches TRBD1 (5 bases). CDR1 and CDR2 from the germline V gene are MNHEY and SMNVEV (reference sequence). V was cut by 6 bases and J by 5 bases, with 11 bases left in between. CDR3 length: 13 amino acids. CDR3 amino acids: CASRRDAYQPQHF. The CDR3 DNA follows: TGTGCCAGCAGACGGGACGCCTATCAGCCCCAGCATTTT.

This rearrangement joins TRBV6-5 to TRBJ1-1; D is uncertain. Trimming took 10 bases from V and 4 from J, leaving 10 bases between them. CDR3 size: 11 residues. Germline V gene sequence: CDR1 MNHEY, CDR2 SVGAGI. For the CDR3, the DNA is TGTGCCATTAAGGGATTCACTGAAGCTTTCTTT. It specifies CAIKGFTEAFF.

This clonotype was seen repeatedly, ten times or more. The chain couples TRBV4-2 to TRBJ2-5; 12 bases are a match to TRBD2. This CDR3 has 20 amino acids. V shed 0 bases, J shed 4 bases, and the junction held 15 bases outside the gene matches. Looked up from germline, CDR1 is LGHNA and CDR2 is YNFKEQ. As DNA, the CDR3 is TGTGCCAGCAGCCAAGAATGGAGACTAGCGGGAGATCGGAGTCGAGAGACCCAGTACTTC. Its translation is CASSQEWRLAGDRSRETQYF.

The rearrangement uses TRBV7-6 and TRBJ1-4; D might be TRBD1 (5 bases). Germline CDR1 reads SGHVS; CDR2 reads FNYEAQ. This CDR3 has 14 amino acids. V was trimmed by 4 bases and J by 5 bases, leaving 11 bases between them. The chain's CDR3 is CASSSRQPNEKLFF. DNA of the CDR3: TGTGCCAGCAGCTCCCGACAGCCAAATGAAAAACTGTTTTTT.

This chain connects TRBV28 to TRBJ1-1; D call uncertain. Trimming pared 2 bases from V and 3 bases from J, leaving 10 bases between. Germline V gene data show CDR1 as MDHEN and CDR2 as SYDVKM. The CDR3 has 14 residues. CDR3 in DNA: TGTGCCAGCAGTTTACAAATGAAGGACACTGAAGCTTTCTTT. This sequence encodes CASSLQMKDTEAFF.

The genes are TRBV7-2 and TRBJ2-5; 13 bases align to TRBD2. The CDR3 covers 16 residues. The J segment lost 3 bases and the V segment lost 5 bases, leaving 6 bases of the junction unmatched. Germline V lookup: CDR1 SGHTA, CDR2 FQGNSA. DNA for the CDR3: TGTGCCAGCAGCCCAGGGACTAGCGGGACGAAAGAGACCCAGTACTTC. Encoded protein: CASSPGTSGTKETQYF. Full variable domain (rest looked up from reference TRBV7-2 and TRBJ2-5): GAGVSQSPSNKVTEKGKDVELRCDPISGHTALYWYRQSLGQGLEFLIYFQGNSAPDKSGLPSDRFSAERTGGSVSTLTIQRTQQEDSAVYLCASSPGTSGTKETQYFGPGTRLLVL.

This chain connects TRBV3-1 to TRBJ1-2; D is ambiguous. The CDR3 totals 14 residues. V shed 0 bases and J shed 7 bases, with 12 bases lying between them. Germline V lookup: CDR1 LGHDT, CDR2 YNNKEL (reference sequence). CDR3 loop: CASSQESGFGGYTF. As DNA, the CDR3 is TGTGCCAGCAGCCAAGAAAGTGGGTTTGGTGGCTACACCTTC.

In its sample, this clonotype was seen a few times. This chain uses TRBV7-9 with TRBJ2-5; unclear D gene. The V end was cut by 7 bases, the J end by 1 base, with 10 bases between. Germline-derived CDR1 and CDR2 are SEHNR and FQNEAQ (reference sequence). The CDR3 totals 13 residues. Here the CDR3 DNA reads TGTGCCAGCACTGGTGTGGCCCAAGAGACCCAGTACTTC. Amino acids: CASTGVAQETQYF.

Ten or more counts support this clonotype. V usage is TRBV29-1 and J usage is TRBJ2-2; tentative D call: TRBD1 (6 bases). Germline V CDR1 and CDR2: SQVTM, ANQGSEA. V shed 5 bases and J shed 0 bases, with 10 bases lying between them. The CDR3 extends over 14 amino acids. CDR3 nucleotide sequence: TGCAGCGTTAAAGGACAGACGAACACCGGGGAGCTGTTTTTT. Translated: CSVKGQTNTGELFF.

CDR3 sequence reads: CASSLVWAGEAFF. CDR3 DNA: TGTGCCAGCAGCTTAGTATGGGCCGGTGAAGCTTTCTTT. V gene TRBV11-2 combines with J gene TRBJ1-1; D ambiguous. The CDR3 length is 13 residues. Between the trimmed V and J ends, which lost 1 base and 7 bases, there was a span of 10 bases. In germline, CDR1 is SGHAT, CDR2 FQNNGV.

The rearrangement links TRBV25-1 to TRBJ1-1, with D unresolved. Trimming stripped 4 bases from V and 10 bases from J, with 19 bases between. The germline V gene has CDR1 MGHDK and CDR2 SYGVNS. This CDR3 comprises 14 residues. CDR3 loop: CASSAVGWAEGAFF. The CDR3, as DNA: TGTGCCAGCAGTGCAGTAGGGTGGGCTGAAGGAGCTTTCTTT.

This clonotype was seen a handful of times. The chain combines TRBV7-2 with TRBJ2-6, with TRBD2 as a possible D gene (6 bases). From germline, CDR1 is SGHTA and CDR2 FQGNSA. V lost 2 bases and J lost 2, with 10 bases in between. The CDR3 extends over 16 amino acids. This CDR3 reads CASSLRRGTGANVLTF. CDR3 DNA: TGTGCCAGCAGCTTACGGAGGGGAACTGGGGCCAACGTCCTGACTTTC.

The chain links TRBV6-5 to TRBJ1-1; the D is unclear. This CDR3 is 13 amino acids long. V was clipped by 6 bases and J by 4 bases, with 12 bases between them. The germline V gene encodes CDR1 MNHEY and CDR2 SVGAGI. CDR3 in amino acids: CASSRNGGTEAFF. Here the CDR3 DNA reads TGTGCCAGCAGCCGCAATGGAGGCACTGAAGCTTTCTTT.

The chain combines TRBV5-4 with TRBJ2-3, with 12 bases aligning to TRBD2. The germline gives CDR1 SGHNT, CDR2 YYREEE (reference sequence). CDR3 length: 15 residues. V shed 4 bases and J 6 bases; nucleotides not matched to a gene: 6. In DNA form, the CDR3 reads TGTGCCAGCAGCGTCGGACTAGCGGGAACGGATACGCAGTATTTT. It specifies CASSVGLAGTDTQYF.

Only a few counts were recorded for this clonotype. The J gene is TRBJ2-7, the V gene TRBV5-8, with 8 bases aligning to TRBD1. The CDR3 sequence is 16 residues long. Germline values: CDR1 SGHTS, CDR2 YDEGEE. Trimming at V came to 0 bases and at J to 2 bases, leaving 7 bases not matched to a gene. The CDR3 loop is CASSLDRDRITYEQYF. The CDR3 bases are TGTGCCAGCAGCTTGGACCGGGACAGGATAACCTACGAGCAGTACTTC. The variable domain in full, completed from reference TRBV5-8 and TRBJ2-7, reads EAGVTQSPTHLIKTRGQQATLRCSPISGHTSVYWYQQALGLGLQFLLWYDEGEERNRGNFPPRFSGRQFPNYSSELNVNALELEDSALYLCASSLDRDRITYEQYFGPGTRLTVT.